This is a list of T cell receptor beta chains from one sample in a study of blood T cell repertoires in COVID-19. Repertoires were generated with immunoSEQ multiplex PCR, while TCRdb's copy carries only in-frame clones and drops some. Of about 420,000 clones in the sample, around 90% are singletons; the top ten hold 0.75% to 0.85%. Sequencing was performed on peripheral blood. Receptors were obtained from a man aged 18 to 30 with COVID-19, enrolled during active disease. Each CDR3 is given with its conserved first and last residue. Fields, in order: V gene, CDR3 protein.

TRBV5-1 CASSARWGGRETQYF
TRBV29-1 CSVGGGINEKLFF
TRBV2 CASSVQGRGNSPLHF
TRBV19 CASRSAGDHEQYF
TRBV5-4 CASSLAPGGGQGYTF
TRBV5-1 CASSGDRGGYTF
TRBV19 CASSTGDRGTEAFF
TRBV6-6 CASSSSWHTEAFF
TRBV2 CASRNLAGGPTGELFF
TRBV30 CAWSQLNTEAFF
TRBV5-4 CASSPRTDSYNSPLHF
TRBV11-3 CASSPRPGVSGNTIYF
TRBV7-7 CASSPTSGGADTQYF
TRBV7-9 CASSVQGQTYEQYF
TRBV5-1 CASSTGTNTEAFF
TRBV2 CASSYFDEQFF
TRBV2 CASTFGLAHEQFF
TRBV4-1 CASSQGTDRTNSPLHF
TRBV7-9 CASSDIATTSGRGGEQFF
TRBV4-1 CASSRTTSSYEQYF
TRBV20-1 CSASTGGRSGETQYF
TRBV5-8 CASSQRGGPQETQYF
TRBV5-4 CASSLDQGAHRSYTF
TRBV4-1 CASSQGIRDRGWETQYF
TRBV6-6 CASSYSTGMNTEAFF
TRBV4-2 CASSQVFGSPYNEQFF
TRBV24-1 CATSGGRGLGETQYF